Sequencing of this T cell receptor beta chain was carried out in a study of shared clonotypes between healthy human individuals. Memory CD4+ cells were the fraction left after CD45RA+ naive selection. CDR1 is SEHNR, CDR2 FQNEAQ, per germline (reference sequence). The ends were cut back, 8 bases at V and 6 bases at J, with 10 bases in the middle. The CDR3 has 12 amino acids. Profiled with immunoSEQ multiplex PCR; TCRdb holds only in-frame clones, not every one. Of some 1,600,000 clones listed, 95% to 99% are singletons. The clonotype comes from a man aged 30 to 39 in good health. The sequenced material came from naive CD4+ T cells sorted from blood. Subset indicated: CD45RA+ positively selected. This rearrangement joins TRBV7-9 to TRBJ1-4; no clear D. Written as DNA, the CDR3 is TGTGCCAGCCTAACTGAGCATGAAAAACTGTTTTTT. It yields the protein CASLTEHEKLFF.